The 29 T cell receptor beta chains below were found in one sample sequenced in a study of a mutant IDH1 vaccine in newly diagnosed glioma (dated by TCRdb to the early 2020s). The time point label on this specimen signifies: week 23, last vaccination. Every vaccine dose consisted of 300 ug of a 20-mer mutant IDH1 peptide in Montanide, administered subcutaneously together with topical imiquimod. These TCRs' antigens remain unknown. Receptor amplification or capture employed the immunoSEQ multiplex PCR assay. TCRdb retrieved this table from immuneACCESS and kept in-frame rearrangements only. Not all clones are present; in checked studies, unresolved V genes account for under half, and no reason is known for the remainder. Recorded for this sample are around 39,000 clones; around 85% of them occurred a single time. The top ten hold approximately 2.5% of the sample. Here the sequenced sample was PBMCs, taken from a glioma patient whose treatment included an IDH1 peptide vaccine. These receptors were taken from a woman aged 18 to 35 with glioma. Some clones in this sample may be carry-over from other donors' samples.

The genes are TRBV10-3 and TRBJ2-3; 15 nucleotides line up with TRBD2. Unmatched junction bases numbered 6, after V lost 5 bases and J lost 0 bases. Germline CDR1 reads ENHRY; CDR2 reads SYGVKD. The CDR3 is 18 residues long. The CDR3 spells CAISQVGLAGGSTDTQYF. CDR3 DNA: TGTGCCATCAGTCAGGTCGGACTAGCGGGGGGGAGCACAGATACGCAGTATTTT.

J is TRBJ1-2 and V is TRBV5-1; D uncertain. The CDR3 is 13 amino acids. Trimming removed 4 bases at V and 2 bases at J, with 9 bases between. From germline, CDR1 is SGHRS and CDR2 YFSETQ. CDR3 nucleotide sequence: TGCGCCAGCAGCCCTACGACGAACTATGGCTACACCTTC. Its translation: CASSPTTNYGYTF.

This clone appeared a few times. This chain's CDR3 is CASSQPGQGNTEAFF. The DNA for the CDR3 is TGTGCCAGTAGCCAACCGGGACAGGGGAACACTGAAGCTTTCTTT. J is TRBJ1-1 and V is TRBV6-6; 9 positions agree with TRBD1. CDR1 and CDR2 from the germline V gene are MNHNY and SVGAGI (reference sequence). The V gene end was trimmed by 9 bases and the J gene end by 1 base; junction bases not matched to a gene: 9. This CDR3 has 15 residues.

The rearrangement links TRBV14 to TRBJ2-5; weak D call: TRBD2 (5 bases). CDR1 SGHDN and CDR2 FVKESK come from the germline V gene. The ends were cut back, 2 bases at V and 8 bases at J, with 9 bases in the middle. This CDR3 has 12 amino acids. The chain's CDR3 is CASSQHTGTQYF. DNA for the CDR3: TGTGCCAGCAGCCAACATACGGGAACCCAGTACTTC.

The CDR3 DNA sequence: TGTGCCAGCACGCGGACACAGGGGGCGCTGACTGAAGCTTTCTTT. Translated: CASTRTQGALTEAFF. The chain links TRBV6-1 to TRBJ1-1; 9 bases map to TRBD1. The CDR3 contains 15 residues. The trim removed 7 bases at V and 5 bases at J, leaving 11 bases unmatched. Germline V gene sequence: CDR1 MNHNS, CDR2 SASEGT.

The chain links TRBV7-8 to TRBJ2-2; a weak D match, TRBD1 (7 bases). With 0 bases removed from V and 5 bases from J, the gap between germline ends came to 19 bases. In germline, CDR1 is SGHVS, CDR2 FQNEAQ. The CDR3 has 18 residues. CDR3 sequence reads: CASSLAGRGVVGTGELFF. The CDR3 region has the DNA TGTGCCAGCAGCTTAGCGGGCAGGGGGGTTGTAGGGACCGGGGAGCTGTTTTTT.

Only a few counts were recorded for this clone. CDR3 protein: CASSLKGANIQYF. CDR3 DNA: TGTGCCAGCAGCTTAAAGGGGGCGAACATTCAGTACTTC. The chain couples TRBV5-4 to TRBJ2-4, with 7 bases lining up with TRBD1. The length of the CDR3 is 13 residues. CDR1 and CDR2 (germline): SGHNT, YYREEE (reference sequence). J gave up 7 bases and V 2 bases, and 3 bases lay outside the gene matches.

The gene calls are TRBV5-1 and TRBJ1-3; the D gene is possibly TRBD1 (5 bases). Trimming took off 2 bases at V and 4 bases at J, with 10 bases between the two ends. CDR1 is SGHRS, CDR2 YFSETQ, per germline. There are 14 residues in the CDR3. The CDR3 DNA reads as TGCGCCAGCAGCTTCAAAGCAGGGGGAAACACCATATATTTT. Amino acids: CASSFKAGGNTIYF.

The chain is built from TRBV19 and TRBJ2-3, with D unclear. This CDR3 is 17 amino acids long. Germline CDR1 is LNHDA and CDR2 is SQIVND (reference sequence). The V end lost 10 bases, the J end lost 0 bases, and 23 bases lay between the germline ends. CDR3 DNA sequence: TGTGCCACCTCGGCGCTGATTGACGACCAAAGCACAGATACGCAGTATTTT. Its translation: CATSALIDDQSTDTQYF.

This chain connects TRBV27 to TRBJ1-3; D is uncertain. The CDR3 extends over 14 amino acids. The germline V and J ends were trimmed by 5 bases and 4 bases, with 12 bases remaining between them. Germline loops: CDR1 MNHEY, CDR2 SMNVEV (reference sequence). Written as DNA, the CDR3 is TGTGCCAGCAGTCCCCGCCCGCTGGGAAACACCATATATTTT. Translating it yields CASSPRPLGNTIYF.

In this sample, this clone turned up once. The V gene is TRBV7-9, the J gene TRBJ2-2; TRBD2 agrees at 7 bases. Germline CDR1 reads SEHNR; CDR2 reads FQNEAQ (reference sequence). After removal of 7 bases from V and 6 bases from J, the junction contained 8 bases not matched to a gene. CDR3 length: 14 amino acids. The CDR3 coding sequence is TGTGCCAGCACATCGGGGGGTCGGGCCGGGGAGCTGTTTTTT. Translation: CASTSGGRAGELFF. Combining the CDR3 with reference TRBV7-9 and TRBJ2-2 gives the whole variable domain DTGVSQNPRHKITKRGQNVTFRCDPISEHNRLYWYRQTLGQGPEFLTYFQNEAQLEKSRLLSDRFSAERPKGSFSTLEIQRTEQGDSAMYLCASTSGGRAGELFFGEGSRLTVL.

The rearrangement links TRBV11-2 to TRBJ1-1, with a weak D call TRBD1 (5 bases). The CDR3 sequence is 14 residues long. V lost 5 bases and J 6 bases, leaving 16 bases between the germline ends. Germline lookup yields CDR1 SGHAT and CDR2 FQNNGV. The DNA of the CDR3 is TGTGCCAGCAGCACTTGGAGGGACGTTGCTGAAGCTTTCTTT. Translated: CASSTWRDVAEAFF.

J is TRBJ2-1 and V is TRBV19, with 8 bases lining up with TRBD1. Germline CDR1 reads LNHDA; CDR2 reads SQIVND (reference sequence). Trimming cost V 7 bases and J 6 bases; bases outside gene matches: 5. The CDR3 covers 13 residues. CDR3 region: CASMTGTGNEQFF. As DNA, the CDR3 is TGTGCCAGTATGACCGGGACAGGCAATGAGCAGTTCTTC. The full variable domain, with the rest looked up from reference TRBV19 and TRBJ2-1, is DGGITQSPKYLFRKEGQNVTLSCEQNLNHDAMYWYRQDPGQGLRLIYYSQIVNDFQKGDIAEGYSVSREKKESFPLTVTSAQKNPTAFYLCASMTGTGNEQFFGPGTRLTVL.

The chain carries TRBV5-1 and TRBJ2-3; TRBD1 aligns across 9 bases. Losses at the gene ends were 3 bases for V and 5 bases for J; bases not matched to a gene: 7. Germline lookup yields CDR1 SGHRS and CDR2 YFSETQ. This CDR3 region has 15 residues. CDR3 in amino acids: CASSSGQDRGDTQYF. The CDR3 nucleotides are TGCGCCAGCAGCTCTGGCCAGGACAGGGGAGATACGCAGTATTTT.

V gene TRBV5-4 combines with J gene TRBJ2-4; D is possibly TRBD1 (7 bases). Germline CDR1 and CDR2: SGHNT and YYREEE (reference sequence). This CDR3 contains 15 residues. V lost 0 bases and J lost 6, with 13 bases in between. DNA of the CDR3: TGTGCCAGCAGCTTGGGGGGTCAGGGGGGAAACATTCAGTACTTC. Translating it yields CASSLGGQGGNIQYF. The full variable domain, its missing parts supplied by reference TRBV5-4 and TRBJ2-4, is ETGVTQSPTHLIKTRGQQVTLRCSSQSGHNTVSWYQQALGQGPQFIFQYYREEENGRGNFPPRFSGLQFPNYSSELNVNALELDDSALYLCASSLGGQGGNIQYFGAGTRLSVL.

This chain connects TRBV13 to TRBJ1-1; D perhaps matches TRBD1 (6 bases). Germline CDR1 reads PRHDT; CDR2 reads FYEKMQ (reference sequence). The CDR3 length is 14 residues. V shed 6 bases and J shed 1 base, with 12 bases lying between them. CDR3 sequence: CASRNRVKNTEAFF. CDR3 nucleotide sequence: TGTGCCAGCAGGAACAGGGTAAAGAACACTGAAGCTTTCTTT.

In this sample, this clone turned up a few times. The J gene is TRBJ2-1, the V gene TRBV28, with a tentative D call TRBD1 (6 bases). This CDR3 comprises 16 residues. Trimming shortened V by 4 bases and J by 5 bases, and 18 bases separated the two germline ends. Germline CDR1 is MDHEN and CDR2 is SYDVKM. The CDR3 DNA reads as TGTGCCAGCAGTTCCCACTCCGCCGGGACACACAATGAGCAGTTCTTC. Translating it yields CASSSHSAGTHNEQFF.

The chain is built from TRBV28 and TRBJ1-4; a possible D gene is TRBD1 (6 bases). V gave up 6 bases and J gave up 8 bases, with 13 bases separating them. The germline V gene has CDR1 MDHEN and CDR2 SYDVKM. The CDR3 consists of 13 residues. CDR3 in amino acids: CASSLDSEEKLFF. CDR3 nucleotide sequence: TGTGCCAGCAGCTTGGACAGCGAAGAAAAACTGTTTTTT.

The chain couples TRBV19 to TRBJ2-1; 7 nucleotides line up with TRBD1. This CDR3 is built from 13 residues. The germline V gene encodes CDR1 LNHDA and CDR2 SQIVND (reference sequence). The V segment lost 8 bases and the J segment 5 bases; nucleotides outside the gene matches: 6. CDR3 amino acids: CASQVTGDNEQFF. The CDR3 coding sequence is TGTGCCAGTCAGGTCACAGGGGACAATGAGCAGTTCTTC.

The chain carries TRBV10-3 and TRBJ2-7; 11 nucleotides line up with TRBD1. This CDR3 is built from 14 residues. Per germline, CDR1 ENHRY and CDR2 SYGVKD. The V and J ends lost 4 bases and 5 bases, in that order; junction bases with no gene match: 4. In nucleotides, the CDR3 is TGTGCCATCAGTGGGACAGGGGGCGTGGACGAGCAGTACTTC. Translating it yields CAISGTGGVDEQYF.

This chain connects TRBV5-1 to TRBJ1-1; D perhaps matches TRBD1 (6 bases). Germline CDR1 SGHRS, CDR2 YFSETQ. The CDR3 runs to 13 residues. V gave up 0 bases and J gave up 10 bases, with 13 bases separating them. The CDR3 spells CASSLVQGGTAFF. CDR3 in DNA: TGCGCCAGCAGCTTGGTACAGGGCGGGACAGCTTTCTTT.

The CDR3 nucleotides read TGTGCCAGCAGTGCCCCCGGGGGGACAGGAACTAATCAGCCCCAGCATTTT. Translating it yields CASSAPGGTGTNQPQHF. The chain couples TRBV6-1 to TRBJ1-5; TRBD1 matches 8 bases. This CDR3 is 17 amino acids long. Germline-derived CDR1 and CDR2 are MNHNS and SASEGT. The ends lost 4 bases at V and 4 bases at J; junction bases unmatched: 12.

The chain is built from TRBV4-1 and TRBJ1-2; D might be TRBD1 (5 bases). CDR3 length equals 16 residues. The ends were cut back, 1 base at V and 8 bases at J, with 20 bases in the middle. Germline loops: CDR1 MGHRA, CDR2 YSYEKL. This chain's CDR3 is CASSQAGQGASSGYTF. The DNA of the CDR3 is TGCGCCAGCAGCCAAGCGGGTCAGGGAGCATCCTCGGGCTACACCTTC.

The chain links TRBV11-2 to TRBJ2-7, with TRBD1 identical over 8 bases. The J segment lost 5 bases and the V segment lost 5 bases, leaving 2 bases of the junction unmatched. Germline V gene sequence: CDR1 SGHAT, CDR2 FQNNGV. This CDR3 has 12 residues. CDR3 protein: CASSPGGHEQYF. CDR3 coding DNA: TGTGCCAGCAGCCCAGGGGGCCACGAGCAGTACTTC. Together with reference TRBV11-2 and TRBJ2-7, the CDR3 gives the full variable domain: EAGVAQSPRYKIIEKRQSVAFWCNPISGHATLYWYQQILGQGPKLLIQFQNNGVVDDSQLPKDRFSAERLKGVDSTLKIQPAKLEDSAVYLCASSPGGHEQYFGPGTRLTVT.

In DNA, the CDR3 is TGTGCCAGCAGTTTCGGACCGGGTCAGGATCAGCCCCAGCATTTT. It encodes CASSFGPGQDQPQHF. The chain links TRBV27 to TRBJ1-5; D ambiguous. CDR1 is MNHEY, CDR2 SMNVEV, per germline (reference sequence). V lost 3 bases and J 5 bases, leaving 14 bases between the germline ends. The CDR3 totals 15 residues.

V usage is TRBV29-1 and J usage is TRBJ2-4; no clear D. Germline-derived CDR1 and CDR2 are SQVTM and ANQGSEA. Trimming cost V 6 bases and J 0 bases, with 12 bases left between them. The CDR3 length is 14 residues. In DNA, the CDR3 is TGCAGCGTACGGACGCAGTTAGCCAAAAACATTCAGTACTTC. Its protein product is CSVRTQLAKNIQYF.

This clone was picked up a small number of times. V gene TRBV5-4 combines with J gene TRBJ1-6, with 9 bases fitting TRBD1. CDR3 length: 14 amino acids. Germline CDR1 SGHNT, CDR2 YYREEE (reference sequence). With V trimmed by 2 bases and J by 11 bases, 5 bases remained unmatched. CDR3 amino acids: CASSFGQGSPPLHF. The CDR3 nucleotides read TGTGCCAGCAGCTTTGGACAGGGGTCCCCACCCCTCCACTTT. The entire variable domain, with the rest obtained from reference TRBV5-4 and TRBJ1-6, is as follows: ETGVTQSPTHLIKTRGQQVTLRCSSQSGHNTVSWYQQALGQGPQFIFQYYREEENGRGNFPPRFSGLQFPNYSSELNVNALELDDSALYLCASSFGQGSPPLHFGNGTRLTVT.

The J gene is TRBJ2-1, the V gene TRBV19; 9 positions agree with TRBD2. The germline V gene has CDR1 LNHDA and CDR2 SQIVND (reference sequence). This CDR3 has 17 amino acids. The V and J ends lost 0 bases and 0 bases, in that order; junction bases with no gene match: 3. The DNA of the CDR3 is TGTGCCAGTAGTATAGATAGCGGGGGATTCTCCTACAATGAGCAGTTCTTC. It codes for CASSIDSGGFSYNEQFF.

The J gene is TRBJ2-1, the V gene TRBV5-6; D uncertain. Germline values: CDR1 SGHDT, CDR2 YYEEEE. The CDR3 contains 12 residues. V was trimmed by 1 base and J by 8 bases, leaving 7 bases between them. The CDR3 loop is CASSLFYYEQFF. Written as DNA, the CDR3 is TGTGCCAGCAGCTTGTTTTACTATGAGCAGTTCTTC.